What follows are 30 T cell receptor beta chains derived from one specimen sequenced in a study of cytomegalovirus exposure and HLA in healthy donors. The PCR ran on 60 Vbeta and 13 Jbeta primers. TCRdb's table, derived via immunoSEQ multiplex PCR, lists solely in-frame clones and lacks some. The sample holds about 180,000 clones, roughly 88% seen once. Sequenced: PBMCs. The receptors were gathered from a girl aged 2 to 10 in good health and CMV-seropositive.

The chain recombines TRBV6-1 with TRBJ1-6; TRBD1 agrees at 10 bases. V was pared by 4 bases and J by 7 bases, with 7 bases of the junction left unmatched. This CDR3 has 16 amino acids. Germline-derived CDR1 and CDR2 are MNHNS and SASEGT. In DNA, the CDR3 is TGTGCCAGCAGTGTGGAGACAGGGGGCTTCAATTCACCCCTCCACTTT. Translation gives CASSVETGGFNSPLHF.

In DNA form, the CDR3 reads TGTGCCAGTGGGAGGCCAGGGATCTACGAGCAGTACTTC. Translation gives CASGRPGIYEQYF. V and J are TRBV28 and TRBJ2-7, with TRBD2 as a possible D gene (6 bases). Between the trimmed V and J ends, which lost 9 bases and 3 bases, there was a span of 15 bases. This CDR3 comprises 13 residues. Germline values: CDR1 MDHEN, CDR2 SYDVKM.

This chain connects TRBV18 to TRBJ2-1; D uncertain. V was clipped by 1 base and J by 0 bases, with 7 bases between them. From germline, CDR1 is KGHSH and CDR2 LQKENI. This CDR3 has 15 amino acids. The CDR3 sequence: CASSPLFGSYNEQFF. The CDR3 DNA is TGTGCCAGCTCACCACTTTTCGGCTCCTACAATGAGCAGTTCTTC.

The sample holds many counts of this clone. At one end the junction does not follow the germline gene, possibly because of a read error. The V call is TRBV18, the J call TRBJ1-4; D call uncertain. The CDR3 spans 14 residues. In germline, CDR1 is KGHSH, CDR2 LQKENI. Here the CDR3 reads CASSPGESNEKLFF. DNA of the CDR3: TGTGCCAGTTCACCCGGGGAATCTAATGAAAAACTGTTTTTT. Filled out from reference TRBV18 and TRBJ1-4, the complete variable domain reads NAGVMQNPRHLVRRRGQEARLRCSPMKGHSHVYWYRQLPEEGLKFMVYLQKENIIDESGMPKERFSAEFPKEGPSILRIQQVVRGDSAAYFCASSPGESNEKLFFGSGTQLSVL.

The chain employs TRBV5-1 and TRBJ2-6; D is unclear. V was clipped by 4 bases and J by 8 bases, with 13 bases between them. The CDR3 contains 14 residues. The germline V gene has CDR1 SGHRS and CDR2 YFSETQ. In DNA form, the CDR3 reads TGCGCCAGCAGCCCCAACCCAGCGACCAACGTCCTGACTTTC. It specifies CASSPNPATNVLTF.

V and J are TRBV5-1 and TRBJ2-2; 9 bases agree with TRBD1. V lost 4 bases to trimming and J lost 6 bases; unmatched junction nucleotides: 7. There are 15 residues in the CDR3. Per germline, CDR1 SGHRS and CDR2 YFSETQ. DNA for the CDR3: TGCGCCAGCAGCGGACAGGGGTCCGGGGCCGGGGAGCTGTTTTTT. Its protein product is CASSGQGSGAGELFF.

V and J are TRBV19 and TRBJ2-6; D may be TRBD1 (6 bases). Trimming stripped 5 bases from V and 1 base from J, with 12 bases between. Per germline, CDR1 LNHDA and CDR2 SQIVND (reference sequence). This CDR3 contains 16 residues. The CDR3 loop reads CASSGLQGSGANVLTF. The DNA of the CDR3 is TGTGCCAGTAGTGGCCTACAGGGTTCTGGGGCCAACGTCCTGACTTTC.

J is TRBJ2-7 and V is TRBV2; a possible D gene is TRBD2 (6 bases). The CDR3 spans 13 residues. V lost 8 bases and J 5 bases, leaving 16 bases between the germline ends. In germline, CDR1 is SNHLY, CDR2 FYNNEI. CDR3 sequence (DNA): TGTGCCAGCCGCGGGGTAGGGATCAACGAGCAGTACTTC. This gives the protein CASRGVGINEQYF. Full variable domain (outside the CDR3, taken from reference TRBV2 and TRBJ2-7): EPEVTQTPSHQVTQMGQEVILRCVPISNHLYFYWYRQILGQKVEFLVSFYNNEISEKSEIFDDQFSVERPDGSNFTLKIRSTKLEDSAMYFCASRGVGINEQYFGPGTRLTVT.

The chain has TRBV4-1 and TRBJ1-2; 10 bases are a match to TRBD1. Per the germline V gene, CDR1 is MGHRA and CDR2 is YSYEKL. The CDR3 length is 15 residues. With V trimmed by 1 base and J by 8 bases, 7 bases remained unmatched. For the CDR3, the DNA is TGCGCCAGCAGCCAAGTGACAGGGGGCAAATGGGGCTACACCTTC. Its protein product is CASSQVTGGKWGYTF.

J is TRBJ1-3 and V is TRBV7-6; possibly TRBD1 for D (5 bases). Germline CDR1 is SGHVS and CDR2 is FNYEAQ. V lost 1 base to trimming and J lost 8 bases, with 18 bases between them. The CDR3 consists of 16 residues. In nucleotides, the CDR3 is TGTGCCAGCAGCTTAGGCGCAGGGATCGGATTAGACACCATATATTTT. Translating it yields CASSLGAGIGLDTIYF.

The chain combines TRBV5-1 with TRBJ2-1; tentatively, D is TRBD1 (6 bases). The V and J ends lost 3 bases and 3 bases respectively, with 13 bases between them. The CDR3 runs to 15 residues. Germline V gene data show CDR1 as SGHRS and CDR2 as YFSETQ. DNA for the CDR3: TGCGCCAGCAGCTCCACCACAGGGAACTACAATGAGCAGTTCTTC. This translates into CASSSTTGNYNEQFF.

The chain uses TRBV10-1 and TRBJ2-7; 11 nucleotides align to TRBD2. The CDR3 spans 16 residues. Germline CDR1 reads WNHNN; CDR2 reads SYGVQD (reference sequence). The V gene end was trimmed by 0 bases and the J gene end by 3 bases; junction bases not matched to a gene: 4. The CDR3 nucleotides read TGCGCCAGCAGTGAGTCCCGGCTAGCGGGAGGCTACGAGCAGTACTTC. Its translation: CASSESRLAGGYEQYF.

The rearrangement joins TRBV2 to TRBJ1-2, with 9 bases identical to TRBD1. The germline V gene has CDR1 SNHLY and CDR2 FYNNEI. V dropped 6 bases and J dropped 5; count of bases not matched to a gene: 13. The CDR3 sequence is 16 residues long. The CDR3 nucleotides read TGTGCCAGCAGGCACAGGGGGCTTATTGGACTTTATGGCTACACCTTC. It translates to CASRHRGLIGLYGYTF. The full variable domain, completed using reference TRBV2 and TRBJ1-2, is EPEVTQTPSHQVTQMGQEVILRCVPISNHLYFYWYRQILGQKVEFLVSFYNNEISEKSEIFDDQFSVERPDGSNFTLKIRSTKLEDSAMYFCASRHRGLIGLYGYTFGSGTRLTVV.

This clone was detected once. The chain combines TRBV12-5 with TRBJ1-1; TRBD1 matches at 9 bases. The V and J ends lost 0 bases and 3 bases, in that order; junction bases with no gene match: 8. CDR3 length: 17 residues. In germline, CDR1 is LGHNT, CDR2 FRNRAP. Here the CDR3 DNA reads TGTGCTAGTGGTTTGGTAGGGGACAGGGACTGGTACACTGAAGCTTTCTTT. It translates to CASGLVGDRDWYTEAFF.

The CDR3 DNA reads as TGTGCTAGTGGCCTGGGACAGGGGATATTCGGAAACACCATATATTTT. Translating gives CASGLGQGIFGNTIYF. This rearrangement joins TRBV12-5 to TRBJ1-3; 10 bases line up with TRBD1. The CDR3 contains 16 residues. J lost 4 bases, V lost 6 bases, and 9 bases had no gene match. Germline V lookup: CDR1 LGHNT, CDR2 FRNRAP.

The chain employs TRBV7-8 and TRBJ2-1; D might be TRBD2 (6 bases). Germline V gene sequence: CDR1 SGHVS, CDR2 FQNEAQ. This CDR3 is 15 amino acids long. Trimming took 5 bases from V and 7 from J, leaving 18 bases between them. CDR3 coding DNA: TGTGCCAGCAGCCAGCGGGTCGGGAGTCGGAATGAGCAGTTCTTC. Translating gives CASSQRVGSRNEQFF.

V is TRBV9 and J is TRBJ2-5, with TRBD2 as a possible D gene (6 bases). From germline, CDR1 is SGDLS and CDR2 YYNGEE. V shed 0 bases and J shed 3 bases, with 6 bases lying between them. The CDR3 has 13 residues. This CDR3 is CASSVGGEETQYF. Written as DNA, the CDR3 is TGTGCCAGCAGCGTAGGGGGGGAAGAGACCCAGTACTTC.

About this clone itself: The same CDR3 also results from other DNA sequences found in this sample. J is TRBJ2-7 and V is TRBV6-5; a weak D match, TRBD2 (6 bases). Germline assignment: CDR1 MNHEY and CDR2 SVGAGI. This CDR3 has 15 amino acids. Trimming shortened V by 0 bases and J by 3 bases, and 12 bases separated the two germline ends. CDR3 sequence reads: CASSYSSFGGYEQYF. The CDR3, as DNA: TGTGCCAGCAGTTACTCGTCCTTCGGGGGCTACGAGCAGTACTTC.

This chain links TRBV25-1 with TRBJ2-7; tentatively, D is TRBD2 (6 bases). The CDR3 sequence is 16 residues long. With 4 bases removed from V and 3 bases from J, the gap between germline ends came to 19 bases. Germline V gene data show CDR1 as MGHDK and CDR2 as SYGVNS. The CDR3 sequence is CASSGRLATFNYEQYF. The CDR3 DNA follows: TGTGCCAGCAGTGGTAGGCTAGCGACATTCAACTACGAGCAGTACTTC.

The rearrangement joins TRBV18 to TRBJ2-3, with D perhaps matching TRBD2 (5 bases). The CDR3 is 15 residues long. V was shortened by 5 bases and J by 2 bases, with 14 bases between the two germline ends. Germline V gene lookup returns CDR1 KGHSH and CDR2 LQKENI. The CDR3: CASSRAGQNTDTQYF. The DNA for the CDR3 is TGTGCCAGCTCAAGGGCGGGCCAGAACACAGATACGCAGTATTTT.

The sample holds a few counts of this clone. The chain carries TRBV6-5 and TRBJ2-1; TRBD2 is a possible D gene (5 bases). The V end was cut by 5 bases, the J end by 3 bases, with 8 bases between. The CDR3 runs to 13 residues. Germline V gives CDR1 MNHEY, CDR2 SVGAGI. The CDR3 region has the DNA TGTGCCAGCAGTGGCGGGCACTACAATGAGCAGTTCTTC. Translated, it gives CASSGGHYNEQFF.

The genes are TRBV30 and TRBJ2-7, with 9 bases lining up with TRBD1. CDR3 length: 14 amino acids. The ends lost 0 bases at V and 9 bases at J; junction bases unmatched: 9. Per the germline V gene, CDR1 is GTSNPN and CDR2 is SVGIG (reference sequence). This CDR3 reads CAWSVGTGKIWQYF. Written as DNA, the CDR3 is TGTGCCTGGAGTGTCGGGACAGGGAAGATATGGCAGTACTTC.

The chain joins TRBV4-1 to TRBJ2-3, with D possibly matching TRBD1 (5 bases). The CDR3 length is 16 residues. Between the trimmed V and J ends, which lost 0 bases and 3 bases, there was a span of 13 bases. Germline V CDR1 and CDR2: MGHRA, YSYEKL. The CDR3 loop reads CASSQDLDIRTDTQYF. The CDR3 DNA is TGCGCCAGCAGCCAAGATTTGGACATTAGAACAGATACGCAGTATTTT.

This clone has just a few counts. The J gene is TRBJ1-1, the V gene TRBV27; D uncertain. The V and J ends lost 4 bases and 0 bases respectively, with 9 bases between them. Germline CDR1 is MNHEY and CDR2 is SMNVEV (reference sequence). The length of the CDR3 is 14 residues. CDR3 in DNA: TGTGCCAGCAGTTCGGGGATCATGAACACTGAAGCTTTCTTT. Residues: CASSSGIMNTEAFF.

This chain uses TRBV30 with TRBJ2-6; weak D call: TRBD2 (5 bases). Germline-derived CDR1 and CDR2 are GTSNPN and SVGIG (reference sequence). Trimming removed 4 bases at V and 0 bases at J, with 10 bases between. The CDR3 has 15 residues. The CDR3, as DNA: TGTGCCTGGATATCTCGGGGCTCTGGGGCCAACGTCCTGACTTTC. Its protein product is CAWISRGSGANVLTF.

The chain recombines TRBV9 with TRBJ1-2, with TRBD1 matching 7 bases. Looked up from germline, CDR1 is SGDLS and CDR2 is YYNGEE. Trimming removed 4 bases from V and 4 bases from J; junction bases left unmatched: 10. This CDR3 has 15 amino acids. CDR3 residues: CASSPAGTVAYGYTF. In nucleotides, the CDR3 is TGTGCCAGCAGCCCGGCAGGGACAGTGGCCTATGGCTACACCTTC.

This chain connects TRBV6-6 to TRBJ1-1; D is unclear. Germline V gives CDR1 MNHNY, CDR2 SVGAGI (reference sequence). The CDR3 is 12 residues long. Trimming pared 2 bases from V and 7 bases from J, leaving 8 bases between. The CDR3 loop reads CASSYAGYEAFF. In nucleotides, the CDR3 is TGTGCCAGCAGTTACGCAGGCTATGAAGCTTTCTTT.

V is TRBV9 and J is TRBJ1-3; TRBD1 aligns across 9 bases. Germline V gives CDR1 SGDLS, CDR2 YYNGEE. V was clipped by 4 bases and J by 0 bases; unmatched bases: 5. The CDR3 contains 16 residues. This chain's CDR3 is CASSSWTGDSGNTIYF. In DNA form, the CDR3 reads TGTGCCAGCAGCTCCTGGACAGGGGACTCTGGAAACACCATATATTTT.

V and J are TRBV11-2 and TRBJ1-3, with no clear D. CDR3 length: 13 amino acids. Germline V gene data show CDR1 as SGHAT and CDR2 as FQNNGV. With 4 bases removed from V and 4 bases from J, the gap between germline ends came to 8 bases. The CDR3 loop is CASSWASGNTIYF. In DNA, the CDR3 is TGTGCCAGCAGCTGGGCGTCCGGAAACACCATATATTTT.

The genes are TRBV7-9 and TRBJ2-1; TRBD2 matches 15 bases. The CDR3 spans 16 residues. V shed 2 bases, J shed 11 bases, and the junction held 7 bases outside the gene matches. Germline V gives CDR1 SEHNR, CDR2 FQNEAQ (reference sequence). Written as DNA, the CDR3 is TGTGCCAGCAGCTTAAAAGGACTAGCGGGAGGGCCACAGCAGTTCTTC. This sequence encodes CASSLKGLAGGPQQFF. Drawing the rest from reference TRBV7-9 and TRBJ2-1, the complete variable domain is DTGVSQNPRHKITKRGQNVTFRCDPISEHNRLYWYRQTLGQGPEFLTYFQNEAQLEKSRLLSDRFSAERPKGSFSTLEIQRTEQGDSAMYLCASSLKGLAGGPQQFFGPGTRLTVL.